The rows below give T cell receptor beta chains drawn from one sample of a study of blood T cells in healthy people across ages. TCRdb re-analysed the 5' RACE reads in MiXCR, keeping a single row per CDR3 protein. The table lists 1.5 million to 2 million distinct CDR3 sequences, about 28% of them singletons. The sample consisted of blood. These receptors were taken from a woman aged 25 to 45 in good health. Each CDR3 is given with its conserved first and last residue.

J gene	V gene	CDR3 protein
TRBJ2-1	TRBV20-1	CSAVPAGTPYSEQFF
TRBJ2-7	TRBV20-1	CSARGPIPYEQYF
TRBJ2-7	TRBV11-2	CASNTGQGYEQYF
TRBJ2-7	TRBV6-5	CASSTGRLWHEQYF
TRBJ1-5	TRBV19	CASRIWLAGDQPQHF
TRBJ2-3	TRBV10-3	CAISEEIAGGTDTQYF
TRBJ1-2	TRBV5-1	CASSEAGTGGWGYTF
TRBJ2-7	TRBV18	CASSPDISEQYF
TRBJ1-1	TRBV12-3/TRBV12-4	CATSYWRNTGAFF
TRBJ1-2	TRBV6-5	CASSYLGQGEANYGYTF
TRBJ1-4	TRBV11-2	CASSFGTGGEKLFF
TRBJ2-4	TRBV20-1	CSARDSAGLNIQYF
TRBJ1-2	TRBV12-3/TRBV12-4	CASSFSGNGYTF
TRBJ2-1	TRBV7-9	CASIPGGESHEQFF
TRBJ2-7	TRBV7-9	CASRTTLQGAYEQYF
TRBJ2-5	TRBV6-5	CASSYRWGQETQYF
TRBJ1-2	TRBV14	CASSQELRVDGYTF
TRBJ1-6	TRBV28	CASGRVQSPLHF
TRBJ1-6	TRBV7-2	CASSLGPSENSPLHF
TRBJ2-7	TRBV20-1	CSAREVAGRTGAYEQYF
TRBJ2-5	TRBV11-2	CASSPGAAQETQYF
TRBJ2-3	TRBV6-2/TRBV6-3	CASSYSALTDTQYF
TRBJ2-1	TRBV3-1	CASSHGGRVYNEQFF
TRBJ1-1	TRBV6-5	CASTTGQGARVTEAFF
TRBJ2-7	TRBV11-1	CASSAKTGPRYEQYF
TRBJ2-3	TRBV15	CATRGGTDTQYF
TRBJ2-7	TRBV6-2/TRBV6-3	CASSPITAGANYEQYF
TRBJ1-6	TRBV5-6	CASSLGRGSPLHF
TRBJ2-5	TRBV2	CASGGGTGQETQYF
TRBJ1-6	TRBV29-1	CSVATGGDSPLHF
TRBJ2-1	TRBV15	CATSRDPREQFF
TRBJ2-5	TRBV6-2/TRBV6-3	CASGSGQPGGTQYF
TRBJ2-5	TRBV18	CASSPGAQQETQYF
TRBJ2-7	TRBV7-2	CASSSGTGSSYEQYF
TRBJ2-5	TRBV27	CASSLFPTSRKETQYF
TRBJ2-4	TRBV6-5	CASRRDNAKNIQYF
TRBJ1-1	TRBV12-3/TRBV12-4	CASSLSMNTEAFF